This entry features one TCR beta chain sequence. The target antigen is unknown. Germline values: CDR1 DFQATT, CDR2 SNEGSKA (reference sequence). Trimming left V 7 bases short and J 7 bases short, with 13 bases between. The CDR3 length is 11 residues. Clones were read by immunoSEQ multiplex PCR, and TCRdb kept only the in-frame ones, dropping some. The table has roughly 110,000 clones, approximately 90% seen once. This record belongs to a study of T cell responses to AZD1222 COVID-19 vaccine. Broader study findings: At 160-218 and 743-854, vaccine-associated CD4 TCRs were dominant, and they spanned spike. Nearly half of unique spike-specific TCRs reportedly avoided B.1.351 and B.1.1.7 mutated regions. Spike-specific TCR breadth and depth grew following two AZD1222 doses.

This specimen consisted of peripheral blood, obtained 28 days after the second AZD1222 dose. The TCR originated in an adult who received the AZD1222 COVID-19 vaccine. The chain recombines TRBV20-1 with TRBJ1-2; D is unclear. The CDR3 region is CSVRIWGGYTF. The DNA of the CDR3 is TGCAGTGTTCGGATATGGGGTGGCTACACCTTC.